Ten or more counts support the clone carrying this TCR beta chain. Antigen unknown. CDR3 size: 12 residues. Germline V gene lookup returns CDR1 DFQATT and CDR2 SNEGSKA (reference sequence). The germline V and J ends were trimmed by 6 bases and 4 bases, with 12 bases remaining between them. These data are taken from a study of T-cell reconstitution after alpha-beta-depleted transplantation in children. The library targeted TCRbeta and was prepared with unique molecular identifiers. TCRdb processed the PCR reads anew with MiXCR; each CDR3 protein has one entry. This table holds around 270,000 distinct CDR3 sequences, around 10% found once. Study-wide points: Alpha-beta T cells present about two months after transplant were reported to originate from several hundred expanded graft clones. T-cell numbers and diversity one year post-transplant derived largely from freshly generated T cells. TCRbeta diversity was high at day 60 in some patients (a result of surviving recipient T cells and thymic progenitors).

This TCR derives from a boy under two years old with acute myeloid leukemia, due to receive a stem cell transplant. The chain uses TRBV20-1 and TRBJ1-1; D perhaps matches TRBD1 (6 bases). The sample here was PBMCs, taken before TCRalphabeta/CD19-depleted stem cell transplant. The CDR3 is CSALQGTTEAFF. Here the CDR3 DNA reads TGCAGTGCCCTACAGGGCACCACTGAAGCTTTCTTT.